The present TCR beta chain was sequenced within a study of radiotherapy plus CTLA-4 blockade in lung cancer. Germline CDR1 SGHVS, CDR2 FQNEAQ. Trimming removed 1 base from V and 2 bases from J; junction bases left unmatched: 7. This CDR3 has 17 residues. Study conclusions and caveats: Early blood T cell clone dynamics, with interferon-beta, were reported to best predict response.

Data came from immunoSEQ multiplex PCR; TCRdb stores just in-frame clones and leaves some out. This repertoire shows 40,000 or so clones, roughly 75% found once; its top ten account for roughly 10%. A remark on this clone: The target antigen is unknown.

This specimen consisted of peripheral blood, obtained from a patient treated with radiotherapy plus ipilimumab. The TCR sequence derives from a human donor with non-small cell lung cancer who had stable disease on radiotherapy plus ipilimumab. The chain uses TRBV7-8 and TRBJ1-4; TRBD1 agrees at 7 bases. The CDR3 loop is CASSLVAGGRTNEKLFF. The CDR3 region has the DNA TGTGCCAGCAGCTTAGTAGCAGGGGGAAGGACTAATGAAAAACTGTTTTTT.